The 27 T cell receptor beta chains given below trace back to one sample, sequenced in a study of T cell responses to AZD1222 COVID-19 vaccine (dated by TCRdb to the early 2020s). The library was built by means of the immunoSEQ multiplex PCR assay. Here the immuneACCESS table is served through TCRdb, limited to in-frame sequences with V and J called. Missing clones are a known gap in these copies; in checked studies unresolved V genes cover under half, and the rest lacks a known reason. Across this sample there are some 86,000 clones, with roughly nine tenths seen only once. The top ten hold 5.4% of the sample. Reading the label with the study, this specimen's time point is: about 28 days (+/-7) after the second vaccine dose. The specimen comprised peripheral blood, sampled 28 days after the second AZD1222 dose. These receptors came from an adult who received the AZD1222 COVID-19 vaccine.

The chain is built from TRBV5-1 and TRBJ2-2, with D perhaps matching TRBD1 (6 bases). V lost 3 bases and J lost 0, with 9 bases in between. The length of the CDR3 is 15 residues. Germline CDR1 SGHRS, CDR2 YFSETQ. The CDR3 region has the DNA TGCGCCAGCAGCTGGGGGACACCGAACACCGGGGAGCTGTTTTTT. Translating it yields CASSWGTPNTGELFF.

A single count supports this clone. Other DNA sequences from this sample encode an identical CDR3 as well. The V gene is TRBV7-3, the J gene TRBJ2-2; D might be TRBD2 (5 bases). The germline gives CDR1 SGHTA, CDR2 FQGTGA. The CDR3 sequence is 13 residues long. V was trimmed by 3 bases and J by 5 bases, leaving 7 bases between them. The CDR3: CASSLGGTGELFF. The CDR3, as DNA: TGTGCCAGCAGCTTGGGCGGGACCGGGGAGCTGTTTTTT. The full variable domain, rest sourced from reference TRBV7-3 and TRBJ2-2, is GAGVSQTPSNKVTEKGKYVELRCDPISGHTALYWYRQSLGQGPEFLIYFQGTGAADDSGLPNDRFFAVRPEGSVSTLKIQRTERGDSAVYLCASSLGGTGELFFGEGSRLTVL.

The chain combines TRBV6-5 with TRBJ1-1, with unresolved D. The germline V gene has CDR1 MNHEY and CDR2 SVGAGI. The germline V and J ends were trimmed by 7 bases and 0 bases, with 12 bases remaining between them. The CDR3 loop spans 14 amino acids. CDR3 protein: CASKVWGMNTEAFF. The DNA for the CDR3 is TGTGCCAGCAAGGTCTGGGGTATGAACACTGAAGCTTTCTTT.

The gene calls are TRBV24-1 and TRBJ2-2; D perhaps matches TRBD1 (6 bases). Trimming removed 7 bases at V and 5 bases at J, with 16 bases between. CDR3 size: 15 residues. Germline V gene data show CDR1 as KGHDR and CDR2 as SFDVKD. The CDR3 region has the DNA TGTGCCACCAGCCCCAGGGGCCCGGGGACCGGGGAGCTGTTTTTT. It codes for CATSPRGPGTGELFF.

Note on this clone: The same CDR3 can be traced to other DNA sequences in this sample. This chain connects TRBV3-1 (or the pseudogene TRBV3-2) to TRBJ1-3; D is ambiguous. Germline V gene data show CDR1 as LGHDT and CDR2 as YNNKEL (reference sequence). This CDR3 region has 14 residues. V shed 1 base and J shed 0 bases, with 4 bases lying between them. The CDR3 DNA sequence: TGTGCCAGCAGCCAAGCAGGCTCTGGAAACACCATATATTTT. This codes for CASSQAGSGNTIYF.

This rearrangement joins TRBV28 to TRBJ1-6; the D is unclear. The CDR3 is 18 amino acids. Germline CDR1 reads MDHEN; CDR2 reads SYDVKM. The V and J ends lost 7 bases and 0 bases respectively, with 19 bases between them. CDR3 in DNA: TGTGCCAGCACCCTAGAGCAACGCGGAAGCTCCTATAATTCACCCCTCCACTTT. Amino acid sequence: CASTLEQRGSSYNSPLHF.

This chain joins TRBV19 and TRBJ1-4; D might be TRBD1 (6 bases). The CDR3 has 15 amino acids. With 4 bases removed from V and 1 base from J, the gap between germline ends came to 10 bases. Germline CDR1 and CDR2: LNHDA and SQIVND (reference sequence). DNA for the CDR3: TGTGCCAGTAGTACCTTACAGGGAACTAATGAAAAACTGTTTTTT. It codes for CASSTLQGTNEKLFF.

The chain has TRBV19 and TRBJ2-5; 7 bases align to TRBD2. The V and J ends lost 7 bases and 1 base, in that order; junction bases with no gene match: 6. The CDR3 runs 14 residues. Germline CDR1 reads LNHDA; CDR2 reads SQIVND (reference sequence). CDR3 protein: CASNSGGGQETQYF. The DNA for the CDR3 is TGTGCCAGTAACTCGGGGGGTGGCCAAGAGACCCAGTACTTC.

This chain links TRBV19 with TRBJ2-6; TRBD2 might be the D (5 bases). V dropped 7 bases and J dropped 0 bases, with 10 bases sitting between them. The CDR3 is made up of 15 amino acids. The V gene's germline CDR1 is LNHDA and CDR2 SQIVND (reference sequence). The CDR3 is CASNLEGSGANVLTF. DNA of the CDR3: TGTGCCAGTAACTTAGAGGGCTCTGGGGCCAACGTCCTGACTTTC.

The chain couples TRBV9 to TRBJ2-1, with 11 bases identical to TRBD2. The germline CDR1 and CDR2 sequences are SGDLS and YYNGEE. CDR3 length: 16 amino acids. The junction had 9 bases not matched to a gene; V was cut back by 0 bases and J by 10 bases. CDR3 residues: CASSVVAGGPWWEQFF. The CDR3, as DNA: TGTGCCAGCAGCGTAGTAGCGGGGGGGCCCTGGTGGGAGCAGTTCTTC.

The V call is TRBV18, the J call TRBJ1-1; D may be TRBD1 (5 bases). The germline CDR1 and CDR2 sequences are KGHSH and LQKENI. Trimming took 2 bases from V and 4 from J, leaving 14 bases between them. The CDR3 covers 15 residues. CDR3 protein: CASSPLQVSGTEAFF. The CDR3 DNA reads TGTGCCAGCTCACCATTACAGGTCTCGGGCACTGAAGCTTTCTTT.

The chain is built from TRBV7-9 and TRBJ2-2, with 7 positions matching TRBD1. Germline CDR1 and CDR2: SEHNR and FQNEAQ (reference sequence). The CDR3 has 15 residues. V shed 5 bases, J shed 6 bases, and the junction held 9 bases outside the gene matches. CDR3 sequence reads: CASSRTGVPSGELFF. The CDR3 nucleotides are TGTGCCAGCAGCAGAACAGGGGTACCATCCGGGGAGCTGTTTTTT.

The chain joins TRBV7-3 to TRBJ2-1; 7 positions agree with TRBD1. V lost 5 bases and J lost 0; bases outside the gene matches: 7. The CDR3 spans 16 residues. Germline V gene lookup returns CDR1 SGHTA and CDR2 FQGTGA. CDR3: CASSRGTASSYNEQFF. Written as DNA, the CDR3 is TGTGCCAGCAGCAGGGGGACAGCGAGCTCCTACAATGAGCAGTTCTTC.

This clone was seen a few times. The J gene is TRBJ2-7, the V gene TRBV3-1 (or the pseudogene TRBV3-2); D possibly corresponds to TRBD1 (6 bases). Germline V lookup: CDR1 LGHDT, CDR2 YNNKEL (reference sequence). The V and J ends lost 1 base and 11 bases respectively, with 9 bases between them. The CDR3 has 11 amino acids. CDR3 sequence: CASSQGTEEYF. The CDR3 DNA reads TGTGCCAGCAGCCAAGGGACAGAAGAGTACTTC.

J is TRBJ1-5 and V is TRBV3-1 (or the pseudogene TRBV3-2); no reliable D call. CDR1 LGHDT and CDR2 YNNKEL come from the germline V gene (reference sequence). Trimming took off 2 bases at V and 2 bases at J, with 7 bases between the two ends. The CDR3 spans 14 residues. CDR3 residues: CASSQQWGNQPQHF. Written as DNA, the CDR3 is TGTGCCAGCAGCCAACAATGGGGCAATCAGCCCCAGCATTTT.

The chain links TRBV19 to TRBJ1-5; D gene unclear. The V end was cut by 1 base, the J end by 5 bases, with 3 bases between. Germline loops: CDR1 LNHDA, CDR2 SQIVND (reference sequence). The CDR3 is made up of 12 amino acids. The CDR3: CASSIAYQPQHF. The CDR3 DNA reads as TGTGCCAGTAGTATAGCATATCAGCCCCAGCATTTT.

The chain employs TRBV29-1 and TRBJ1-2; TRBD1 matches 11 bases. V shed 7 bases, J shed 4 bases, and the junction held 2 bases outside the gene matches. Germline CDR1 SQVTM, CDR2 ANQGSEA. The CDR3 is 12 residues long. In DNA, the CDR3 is TGCAGCGCCGGACAGGGGGCCTATGGCTACACCTTC. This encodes CSAGQGAYGYTF.

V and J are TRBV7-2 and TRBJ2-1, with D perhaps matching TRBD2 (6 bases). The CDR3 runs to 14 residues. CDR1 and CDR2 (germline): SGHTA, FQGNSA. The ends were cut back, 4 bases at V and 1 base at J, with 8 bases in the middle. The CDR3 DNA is TGTGCCAGCAGCTCCGGAGGGTCCTACAATGAGCAGTTCTTC. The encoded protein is CASSSGGSYNEQFF.

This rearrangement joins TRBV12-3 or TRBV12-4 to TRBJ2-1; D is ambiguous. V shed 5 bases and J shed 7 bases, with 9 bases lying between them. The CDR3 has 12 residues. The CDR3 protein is CASSLDGNEQFF. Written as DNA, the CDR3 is TGTGCCAGCAGTCTCGACGGGAATGAGCAGTTCTTC.

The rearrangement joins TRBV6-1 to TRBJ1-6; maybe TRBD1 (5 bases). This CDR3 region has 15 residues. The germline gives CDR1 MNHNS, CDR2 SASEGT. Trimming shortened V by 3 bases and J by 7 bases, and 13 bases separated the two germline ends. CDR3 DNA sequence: TGTGCCAGCAGTGAGGGGGGGTTGAGGAATTCACCCCTCCACTTT. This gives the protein CASSEGGLRNSPLHF.

The CDR3 loop is CASSPPAGSNTGELFF. CDR3 nucleotides: TGCGCCAGCAGCCCCCCCGCAGGGTCGAACACCGGGGAGCTGTTTTTT. This chain uses TRBV5-1 with TRBJ2-2; a weak D match, TRBD1 (5 bases). Per the germline V gene, CDR1 is SGHRS and CDR2 is YFSETQ. Trimming removed 4 bases from V and 0 bases from J, with 13 bases in between. The CDR3 is made up of 16 amino acids.

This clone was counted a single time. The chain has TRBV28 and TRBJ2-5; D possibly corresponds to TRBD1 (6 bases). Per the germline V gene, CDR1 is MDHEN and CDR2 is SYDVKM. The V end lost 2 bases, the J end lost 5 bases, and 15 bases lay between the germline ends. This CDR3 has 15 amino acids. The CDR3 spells CASSLLQGSGETQYF. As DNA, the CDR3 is TGTGCCAGCAGTTTACTCCAGGGGAGTGGGGAGACCCAGTACTTC.

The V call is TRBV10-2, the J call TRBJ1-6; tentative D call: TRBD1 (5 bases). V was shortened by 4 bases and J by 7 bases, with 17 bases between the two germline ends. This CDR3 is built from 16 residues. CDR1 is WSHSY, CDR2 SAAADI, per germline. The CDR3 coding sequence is TGCGCCAGCAGTGCTGCCGGACAAATCAGCAATTCACCCCTCCACTTT. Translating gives CASSAAGQISNSPLHF.

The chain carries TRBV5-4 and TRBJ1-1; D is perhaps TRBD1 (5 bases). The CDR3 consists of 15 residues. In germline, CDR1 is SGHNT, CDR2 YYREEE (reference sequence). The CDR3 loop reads CATALGVRRNTEAFF. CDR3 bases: TGTGCGACAGCGTTAGGGGTCAGGAGGAACACTGAAGCTTTCTTT. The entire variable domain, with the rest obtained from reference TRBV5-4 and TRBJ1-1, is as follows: ETGVTQSPTHLIKTRGQQVTLRCSSQSGHNTVSWYQQALGQGPQFIFQYYREEENGRGNFPPRFSGLQFPNYSSELNVNALELDDSALYLCATALGVRRNTEAFFGQGTRLTVV.

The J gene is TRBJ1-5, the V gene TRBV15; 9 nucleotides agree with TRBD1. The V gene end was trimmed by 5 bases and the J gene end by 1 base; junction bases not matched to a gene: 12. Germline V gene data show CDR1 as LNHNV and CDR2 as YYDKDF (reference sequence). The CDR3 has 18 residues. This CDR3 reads CATSSKGAGTGSNQPQHF. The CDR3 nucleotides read TGTGCCACCAGCTCAAAAGGGGCCGGGACAGGGAGCAATCAGCCCCAGCATTTT.

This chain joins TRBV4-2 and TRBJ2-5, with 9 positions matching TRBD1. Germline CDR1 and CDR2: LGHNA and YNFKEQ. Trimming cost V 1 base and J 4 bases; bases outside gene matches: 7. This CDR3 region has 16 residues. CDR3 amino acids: CASSQGGGQGVETQYF. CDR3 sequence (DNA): TGTGCCAGCAGCCAAGGCGGGGGACAGGGTGTAGAGACCCAGTACTTC.

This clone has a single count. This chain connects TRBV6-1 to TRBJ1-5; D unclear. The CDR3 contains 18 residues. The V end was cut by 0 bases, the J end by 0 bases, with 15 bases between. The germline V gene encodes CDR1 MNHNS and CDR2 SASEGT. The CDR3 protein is CASSEAFPGYYSNQPQHF. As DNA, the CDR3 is TGTGCCAGCAGTGAAGCATTCCCAGGCTATTATAGCAATCAGCCCCAGCATTTT.